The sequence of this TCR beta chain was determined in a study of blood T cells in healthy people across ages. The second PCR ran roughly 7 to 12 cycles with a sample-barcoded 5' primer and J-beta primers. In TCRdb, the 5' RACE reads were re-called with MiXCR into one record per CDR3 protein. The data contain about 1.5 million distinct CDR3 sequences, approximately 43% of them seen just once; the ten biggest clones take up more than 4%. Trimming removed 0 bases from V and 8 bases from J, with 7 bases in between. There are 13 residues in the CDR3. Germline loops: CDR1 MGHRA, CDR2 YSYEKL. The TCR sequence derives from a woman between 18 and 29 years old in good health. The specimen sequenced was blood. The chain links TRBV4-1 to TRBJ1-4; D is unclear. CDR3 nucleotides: TGCGCCAGCAGCCAAGAGATGGGAGAAAAACTGTTTTTT. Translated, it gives CASSQEMGEKLFF.